The clone carrying this T cell receptor (beta chain) was seen only a few times. Its target is not known. The data were obtained in a study of OX40 agonist ivuxolimab in advanced cancers. Study summary: The dose of intravenous ivuxolimab that patients received every 2 weeks ranged from 0.01 to 10 mg/kg. Hepatocellular carcinoma, melanoma, renal cell or head and neck cancer affected the dose-escalation patients.

The data were produced by immunoSEQ multiplex PCR, yet TCRdb's version contains in-frame clones alone and is incomplete. Here the sample spans 50,000 to 75,000 clones, around 86% being singletons. The germline CDR1 and CDR2 sequences are MNHNY and SVGAGI (reference sequence). The ends were cut back, 6 bases at V and 1 base at J, with 19 bases in the middle. This CDR3 has 16 amino acids. Autoimmune disease history or systemic immunosuppression meant exclusion. Overall study results and limits: The 0.1-3.0 mg/kg partial responders had among the lowest clonal expansion.

The receptor's source is an adult with an advanced solid tumor such as melanoma, head and neck, liver or kidney cancer. Sequencing was performed on CD4+ or CD8+ T cells sorted from blood, taken in a trial of the OX40 agonist ivuxolimab. The V call is TRBV6-6, the J call TRBJ2-7, with D possibly matching TRBD2 (6 bases). Here the CDR3 DNA reads TGTGCCAGCAGCCCCCCACTAGCTGGGAGGTCCTACGAGCAGTACTTC. It translates to CASSPPLAGRSYEQYF.